This T cell receptor beta chain emerged from a study of T cells in Graves' hyperthyroidism and ophthalmopathy. At the level of the study: Pretreatment peripheral blood was obtained at initial diagnosis.

Germline-derived CDR1 and CDR2 are MNHNS and SASEGT. The CDR3 spans 13 residues. V lost 5 bases and J 4 bases, leaving 11 bases between the germline ends. Amplification of TCR beta CDR3 regions used RNA as the template. With the HTBI primer set, the TCR CDR3 went through a first round of RT-PCR. MiXCR, run by TCRdb on the multiplex PCR reads, gives a single entry per CDR3 protein. The table has a few hundred thousand distinct CDR3 sequences, about 20% seen once. This sequence joins TRBV6-1 and TRBJ1-2; D unresolved. The receptor's source is a man between 25 and 39 years old with Graves' ophthalmopathy. Sequenced material: blood. The CDR3, as DNA: TGTGCCAGCAGTCCCGGGGTCTTCTATGGCTACACCTTC. This sequence encodes CASSPGVFYGYTF.